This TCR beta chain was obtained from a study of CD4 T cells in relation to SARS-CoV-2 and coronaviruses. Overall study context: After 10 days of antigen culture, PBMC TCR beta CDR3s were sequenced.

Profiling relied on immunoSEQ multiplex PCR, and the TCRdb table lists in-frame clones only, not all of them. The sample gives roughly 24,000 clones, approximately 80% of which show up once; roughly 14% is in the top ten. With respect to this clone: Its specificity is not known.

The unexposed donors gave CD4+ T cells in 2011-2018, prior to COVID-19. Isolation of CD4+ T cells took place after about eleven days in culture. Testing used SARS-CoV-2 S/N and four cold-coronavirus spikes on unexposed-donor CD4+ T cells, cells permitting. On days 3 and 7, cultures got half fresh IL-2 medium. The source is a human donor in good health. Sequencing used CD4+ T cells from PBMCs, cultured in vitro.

The CDR3 loop reads CASSFNGNTGELFF. Here the CDR3 DNA reads TGCGCCAGCAGCTTTAACGGGAACACCGGGGAGCTGTTTTTT. The chain uses TRBV5-1 and TRBJ2-2; no definite D call. Germline loops: CDR1 SGHRS, CDR2 YFSETQ. V was pared by 2 bases and J by 1 base, with 6 bases between. This CDR3 is built from 14 residues.